This TCR beta chain appears in the sequencing data of a study of CD8+CD57+ T cells in acquired aplastic anemia. Study-wide background: Sorting CD4+ and CD8+ cells gave DNA averaging about 3.2 ug. Around 11 million reads were obtained on average for healthy donor CD4+ cells.

CDR3 and TCR beta VDJ profiling relied on genomic DNA as the template. One entry per CDR3 protein, called by TCRdb with MiXCR from the reads. Of 150,000 to 200,000 distinct CDR3 sequences listed, around 40% are singletons. Study findings and constraints: A significant difference in CD8+ Simpson's diversity between patients and controls was not found. Sharing between patients and controls was observed for roughly 29 CD8+ CDR3 sequences.

Per germline, CDR1 SNHLY and CDR2 FYNNEI. Trimming left V 7 bases short and J 4 bases short, with 13 bases between. The CDR3 is made up of 13 amino acids. This clonotype occurred a few times. The antigen remains undetermined. This sequence originates from a human donor in good health. The chain combines TRBV2 with TRBJ1-2; D is unclear. Source material: sorted CD4+, CD8+, or CD8+CD57+ T cells (not recorded which) from PBMCs. The CDR3, as DNA: TGTGCCAGCAAGGATTCGTCCACCTATGGCTACACCTTC. As protein: CASKDSSTYGYTF. The full variable domain, in which reference TRBV2 and TRBJ1-2 provide the parts outside the CDR3, is EPEVTQTPSHQVTQMGQEVILRCVPISNHLYFYWYRQILGQKVEFLVSFYNNEISEKSEIFDDQFSVERPDGSNFTLKIRSTKLEDSAMYFCASKDSSTYGYTFGSGTRLTVV.